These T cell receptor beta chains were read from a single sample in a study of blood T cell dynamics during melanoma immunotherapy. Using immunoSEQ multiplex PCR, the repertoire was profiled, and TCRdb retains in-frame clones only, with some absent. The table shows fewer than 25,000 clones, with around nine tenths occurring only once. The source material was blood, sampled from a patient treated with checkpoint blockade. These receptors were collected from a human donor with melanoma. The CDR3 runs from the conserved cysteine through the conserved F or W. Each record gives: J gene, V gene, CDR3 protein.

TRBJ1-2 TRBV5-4 CASSLARDYGYTF
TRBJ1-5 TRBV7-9 CASSRDSVNQPQHF
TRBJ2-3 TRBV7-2 CASSPAGGDTQYF
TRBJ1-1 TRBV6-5 CATQGGTEAFF
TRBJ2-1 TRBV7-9 CASSPRGGRYNEQFF
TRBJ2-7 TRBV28 CASGSYEQYF
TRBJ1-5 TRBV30 CAWSGGSNQPQHF
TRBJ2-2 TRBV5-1 CASSSQTTGTGELFF
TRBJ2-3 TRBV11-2 CASSPRPGLAGGGADTQYF
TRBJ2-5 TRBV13 CASSLRGGIQYF
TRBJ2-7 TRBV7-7 CASSFSQGSGEQYF
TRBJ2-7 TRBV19 CASSMREGYEQYF
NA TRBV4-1 CASSPWTRHEQYF
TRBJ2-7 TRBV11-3 CASSLGVLAGGRSYEQYF
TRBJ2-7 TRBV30 CAWSAGTPNSYEQYF
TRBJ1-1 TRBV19 CASRASGWNTEAFF
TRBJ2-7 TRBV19 CASSSPFHNEQYF
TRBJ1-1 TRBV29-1 CSVRQSVNTEAFF
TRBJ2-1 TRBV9 CASSQAPSGGTYNEQFF
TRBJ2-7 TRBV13 CASSFSYEQYF
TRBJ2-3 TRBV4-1 CASRRYAATDTQYF
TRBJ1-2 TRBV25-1 CASSPSGGNYGYTF
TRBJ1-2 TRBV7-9 CASSRTVPGYTF
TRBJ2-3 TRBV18 CASSFDKSTDTQYF
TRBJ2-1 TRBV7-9 CASRSGRGDEQFF
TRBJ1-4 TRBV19 CASRPRGTDEKLFF
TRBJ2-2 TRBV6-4 CASSSDRDTGELFF
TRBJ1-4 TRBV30 CAWSVGSFNEKLFF
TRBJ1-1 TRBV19 CASSIGGFWDTEAFF
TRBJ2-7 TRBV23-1 CASSQSGIMYTAYEQYF
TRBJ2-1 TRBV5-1 CASSLAPSGEQFF
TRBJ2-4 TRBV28 CASSPGGRPRQPEYF
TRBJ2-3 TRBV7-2 CASSELATTDTQYF
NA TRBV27 CASRSWEGRGHEQYF
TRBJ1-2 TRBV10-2 CASSELQNYGYTF
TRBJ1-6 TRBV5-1 CASRVESSYNSPLHF
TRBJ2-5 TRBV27 CASSFSQSGTQYF
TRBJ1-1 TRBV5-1 CASSLGRNTEAFF
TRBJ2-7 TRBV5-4 CASSLPTPGPYEQYF
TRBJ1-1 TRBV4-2 CASSPSLGQRYTEAFF
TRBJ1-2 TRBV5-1 CASKGEVRMNYGYTF